The 24 T cell receptor beta chains presented below share a single source sample, sequenced in a study of CD8 T cells in Susac syndrome. RNA, at about 0.5 to 1 ug, was reverse transcribed with random hexamers. From the immunoSEQ multiplex PCR reads, TCRdb called clonotypes with MiXCR, one entry per CDR3 protein. The sample has some 130,000 distinct CDR3 sequences, 95% seen once. The sample consisted of CD8+ T cells from PBMCs. The receptors were sampled from a human donor with Susac syndrome.

The chain uses TRBV5-6 and TRBJ2-7; a possible D gene is TRBD1 (5 bases). This CDR3 is built from 15 residues. Germline values: CDR1 SGHDT, CDR2 YYEEEE. Trimming cost V 4 bases and J 3 bases, with 17 bases left between them. CDR3 protein: CASSPARGFDYEQYF. The CDR3 region has the DNA TGTGCCAGCAGCCCGGCAAGGGGATTCGACTACGAGCAGTACTTC. The full variable domain, with the rest looked up from reference TRBV5-6 and TRBJ2-7, is DAGVTQSPTHLIKTRGQQVTLRCSPKSGHDTVSWYQQALGQGPQFIFQYYEEEERQRGNFPDRFSGHQFPNYSSELNVNALLLGDSALYLCASSPARGFDYEQYFGPGTRLTVT.

The genes are TRBV28 and TRBJ1-4; maybe TRBD1 (5 bases). Trimming left V 3 bases short and J 12 bases short, with 8 bases between. The germline gives CDR1 MDHEN, CDR2 SYDVKM. The CDR3 has 11 residues. The CDR3 region has the DNA TGTGCCAGCAGTTTTTGGGGGGAACTGTTTTTT. Amino acid sequence: CASSFWGELFF.

In its sample, this clonotype was seen once. The rearrangement links TRBV7-9 to TRBJ1-1; D possibly corresponds to TRBD1 (5 bases). The V end lost 2 bases, the J end lost 0 bases, and 16 bases lay between the germline ends. Germline loops: CDR1 SEHNR, CDR2 FQNEAQ (reference sequence). This CDR3 spans 17 amino acids. The CDR3 DNA reads TGTGCCAGCAGCTTATGGTCGGGGTTGGGGCTGAACACTGAAGCTTTCTTT. Encoded protein: CASSLWSGLGLNTEAFF.

The rearrangement uses TRBV3-1 and TRBJ2-2, with 7 positions matching TRBD2. The germline V gene encodes CDR1 LGHDT and CDR2 YNNKEL (reference sequence). The CDR3 sequence is 16 residues long. The junction had 12 bases not matched to a gene; V was cut back by 4 bases and J by 7 bases. CDR3 in DNA: TGTGCCAGCAGCCTGAGCGGGATAGAGGAGAACGGGGAGCTGTTTTTT. Translating it yields CASSLSGIEENGELFF.

CDR3 sequence reads: CASSSTWGDSMETQYF. The CDR3 DNA follows: TGTGCCAGCAGCTCAACCTGGGGGGATAGCATGGAGACCCAGTACTTC. The chain joins TRBV14 to TRBJ2-5; the D gene is possibly TRBD2 (6 bases). The CDR3 contains 16 residues. Trimming removed 5 bases at V and 5 bases at J, with 21 bases between. CDR1 and CDR2 (germline): SGHDN, FVKESK. Full variable domain (missing parts from reference TRBV14 and TRBJ2-5): EAGVTQFPSHSVIEKGQTVTLRCDPISGHDNLYWYRRVMGKEIKFLLHFVKESKQDESGMPNNRFLAERTGGTYSTLKVQPAELEDSGVYFCASSSTWGDSMETQYFGPGTRLLVL.

The J gene is TRBJ2-7, the V gene TRBV5-6, with 16 positions matching TRBD2. Trimming cost V 3 bases and J 0 bases; bases outside gene matches: 6. The CDR3 length is 18 residues. Germline V lookup: CDR1 SGHDT, CDR2 YYEEEE. CDR3: CASSSRGLAGGNSYEQYF. The CDR3 DNA follows: TGTGCCAGCAGCTCCCGGGGACTAGCGGGAGGGAACTCCTACGAGCAGTACTTC.

This sequence joins TRBV9 and TRBJ2-7, with TRBD1 identical over 8 bases. V trimming: 7 bases; J trimming: 0 bases; junction bases outside the gene matches: 3. This CDR3 spans 13 amino acids. The germline CDR1 and CDR2 sequences are SGDLS and YYNGEE. CDR3 region: CASGDRFSYEQYF. As DNA, the CDR3 is TGTGCCAGCGGGGACAGGTTCTCCTACGAGCAGTACTTC.

This chain uses TRBV4-2 with TRBJ2-7; 10 nucleotides line up with TRBD2. The CDR3 sequence is 16 residues long. Trimming cost V 1 base and J 6 bases; bases outside gene matches: 9. The germline gives CDR1 LGHNA, CDR2 YNFKEQ. The CDR3 loop reads CASSQALLAGDREQYF. DNA for the CDR3: TGTGCCAGCAGCCAAGCCCTCCTAGCGGGAGACCGCGAGCAGTACTTC.

The gene calls are TRBV6-1 and TRBJ2-6; D perhaps matches TRBD2 (5 bases). The CDR3 consists of 17 residues. The V and J ends lost 7 bases and 0 bases respectively, with 16 bases between them. From germline, CDR1 is MNHNS and CDR2 SASEGT. The CDR3 spells CASTGISINSGANVLTF. The CDR3 DNA sequence: TGTGCCAGCACCGGGATATCGATTAACTCTGGGGCCAACGTCCTGACTTTC.

V gene TRBV15 combines with J gene TRBJ1-3; D possibly corresponds to TRBD1 (6 bases). The CDR3 is 16 residues long. Germline V gene lookup returns CDR1 LNHNV and CDR2 YYDKDF (reference sequence). V was pared by 5 bases and J by 2 bases, with 16 bases between. This CDR3 reads CATSLRSGDPGNTIYF. In nucleotides, the CDR3 is TGTGCCACCAGCCTTCGCTCAGGGGATCCTGGAAACACCATATATTTT.

The CDR3 bases are TGTGCCTGGGGAAATGTAGCGGGAGTAAACAATGAGCAGTTCTTC. Its translation: CAWGNVAGVNNEQFF. The V and J genes are TRBV30 and TRBJ2-1; 9 bases line up with TRBD2. Trimming took 5 bases from V and 5 from J; bases not matched to a gene: 10. Germline V gene lookup returns CDR1 GTSNPN and CDR2 SVGIG (reference sequence). This CDR3 comprises 15 residues.

V usage is TRBV18 and J usage is TRBJ1-5; TRBD1 might be the D (6 bases). Germline values: CDR1 KGHSH, CDR2 LQKENI. The CDR3 loop spans 12 amino acids. Trimming removed 6 bases at V and 6 bases at J, with 9 bases between. The CDR3 DNA follows: TGTGCCAGCTCGACAGGTAGTCAGCCCCAGCATTTT. It is translated as CASSTGSQPQHF.

The V gene is TRBV4-1, the J gene TRBJ2-7, with 8 bases identical to TRBD1. J was trimmed by 5 bases and V by 4 bases; bases with no gene match: 13. Germline CDR1 MGHRA, CDR2 YSYEKL. The CDR3 runs 16 residues. In DNA, the CDR3 is TGCGCCAGCAGCCCGCCCCCCGGCGACAGGGGTAACGAGCAGTACTTC. Its protein is CASSPPPGDRGNEQYF.

This chain joins TRBV13 and TRBJ1-2, with 9 nucleotides matching TRBD1. The CDR3 covers 16 residues. Germline V gene lookup returns CDR1 PRHDT and CDR2 FYEKMQ (reference sequence). V shed 0 bases, J shed 7 bases, and the junction held 9 bases outside the gene matches. The CDR3 loop reads CASSLGSPGQGRGYTF. The CDR3 nucleotides read TGTGCCAGCAGCTTAGGATCACCGGGACAGGGCCGTGGCTACACCTTC.

This chain connects TRBV28 to TRBJ2-7; no firm D call. The V end lost 3 bases, the J end lost 5 bases, and 8 bases lay between the germline ends. The CDR3 is 12 residues long. Germline CDR1 reads MDHEN; CDR2 reads SYDVKM. CDR3 nucleotides: TGTGCCAGCAGTTTTCCCCGTGACGAGCAGTACTTC. Its translation: CASSFPRDEQYF.

The chain carries TRBV6-5 and TRBJ1-1; tentative D call: TRBD1 (5 bases). V dropped 4 bases and J dropped 4 bases, with 16 bases sitting between them. Germline lookup yields CDR1 MNHEY and CDR2 SVGAGI. The CDR3 sequence is 15 residues long. CDR3 residues: CASSFDTRVGTEAFF. In DNA form, the CDR3 reads TGTGCCAGCAGTTTCGATACCAGGGTGGGCACTGAAGCTTTCTTT.

The chain couples TRBV20-1 to TRBJ2-3; a weak D match, TRBD2 (5 bases). This CDR3 region has 21 residues. CDR1 is DFQATT, CDR2 SNEGSKA, per germline (reference sequence). The V and J ends lost 0 bases and 2 bases respectively, with 30 bases between them. The CDR3: CSARDCPRTVSAETITDTQYF. In DNA form, the CDR3 reads TGCAGTGCTAGAGATTGCCCGCGAACCGTTAGCGCCGAAACAATCACAGATACGCAGTATTTT.

The chain carries TRBV29-1 and TRBJ2-7, with 10 bases matching TRBD2. J lost 0 bases, V lost 1 base, and 0 bases had no gene match. This CDR3 comprises 14 residues. Per germline, CDR1 SQVTM and CDR2 ANQGSEA. CDR3 in DNA: TGCAGCGTTGAAGTAGCGGGAGGCTCCTACGAGCAGTACTTC. Protein product: CSVEVAGGSYEQYF.

The chain links TRBV4-1 to TRBJ2-7; D unclear. The CDR3 is 14 residues long. In germline, CDR1 is MGHRA, CDR2 YSYEKL. Trimming pared 0 bases from V and 5 bases from J, leaving 11 bases between. The CDR3 coding sequence is TGCGCCAGCAGCCAAGAAGTCATCGGGCACGAGCAGTACTTC. As protein: CASSQEVIGHEQYF.

The chain has TRBV5-6 and TRBJ2-7; D might be TRBD1 (6 bases). The CDR3 is 15 residues long. The V and J ends lost 5 bases and 0 bases respectively, with 15 bases between them. The germline gives CDR1 SGHDT, CDR2 YYEEEE. The CDR3 sequence: CASSSLGQSSYEQYF. As DNA, the CDR3 is TGTGCCAGCAGTTCCCTGGGACAAAGCTCCTACGAGCAGTACTTC. The full variable domain, its missing parts supplied by reference TRBV5-6 and TRBJ2-7, is DAGVTQSPTHLIKTRGQQVTLRCSPKSGHDTVSWYQQALGQGPQFIFQYYEEEERQRGNFPDRFSGHQFPNYSSELNVNALLLGDSALYLCASSSLGQSSYEQYFGPGTRLTVT.

The J gene is TRBJ2-7, the V gene TRBV6-5; TRBD2 might be the D (6 bases). The length of the CDR3 is 17 residues. The V gene's germline CDR1 is MNHEY and CDR2 SVGAGI. With 2 bases removed from V and 4 bases from J, the gap between germline ends came to 21 bases. The CDR3 DNA reads TGTGCCAGCAGTTACGACGGAGGGCCAGGCAGTTGGTACGAGCAGTACTTC. Translated: CASSYDGGPGSWYEQYF.

The chain is built from TRBV5-1 and TRBJ2-1; D perhaps matches TRBD2 (6 bases). CDR3 length: 15 amino acids. Trimming cost V 4 bases and J 4 bases, with 15 bases left between them. Germline values: CDR1 SGHRS, CDR2 YFSETQ. Here the CDR3 DNA reads TGCGCCAGCAGCGTTTTCTCCGGGAGTTACAATGAGCAGTTCTTC. It translates to CASSVFSGSYNEQFF.

V usage is TRBV4-1 and J usage is TRBJ2-7; D could derive from TRBD1 or TRBD2 (5 bases each). The germline V gene encodes CDR1 MGHRA and CDR2 YSYEKL. V was cut by 1 base and J by 9 bases, with 13 bases left in between. The CDR3 has 13 residues. Here the CDR3 DNA reads TGCGCCAGCAGCCAAGGTGGGGCAAGCGGGCAGTACTTC. Protein sequence: CASSQGGASGQYF.

This chain connects TRBV20-1 to TRBJ1-2; 7 bases agree with TRBD1. V dropped 0 bases and J dropped 3; count of bases not matched to a gene: 7. The CDR3 has 15 residues. The germline CDR1 and CDR2 sequences are DFQATT and SNEGSKA (reference sequence). CDR3 sequence (DNA): TGCAGTGCTAGAGATATACAGGGGTCCGACTATGGCTACACCTTC. Amino acids: CSARDIQGSDYGYTF.